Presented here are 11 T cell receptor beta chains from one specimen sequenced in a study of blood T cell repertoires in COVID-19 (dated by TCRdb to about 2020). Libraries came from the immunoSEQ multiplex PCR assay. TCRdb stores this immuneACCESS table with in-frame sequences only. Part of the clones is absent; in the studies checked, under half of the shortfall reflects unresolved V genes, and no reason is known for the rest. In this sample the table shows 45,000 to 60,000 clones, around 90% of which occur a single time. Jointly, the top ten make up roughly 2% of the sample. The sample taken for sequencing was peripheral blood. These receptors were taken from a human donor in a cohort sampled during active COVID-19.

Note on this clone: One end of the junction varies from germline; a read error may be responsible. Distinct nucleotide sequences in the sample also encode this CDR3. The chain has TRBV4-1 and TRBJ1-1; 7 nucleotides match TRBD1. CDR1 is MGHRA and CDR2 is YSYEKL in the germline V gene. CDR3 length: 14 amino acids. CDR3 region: CASSLRQGRTEAFF. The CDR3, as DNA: TGCGCCAGCAGCCTAAGACAGGGTCGCACTGAAGCTTTTTTT.

The CDR3 here is CASSLGGYEQYF. Written as DNA, the CDR3 is TGTGCCAGCAGCTTGGGAGGCTACGAGCAGTACTTC. The chain uses TRBV5-6 and TRBJ2-7; D is unclear. CDR1 and CDR2 (germline): SGHDT, YYEEEE. V lost 0 bases and J 3 bases, leaving 4 bases between the germline ends. The CDR3 has 12 amino acids.

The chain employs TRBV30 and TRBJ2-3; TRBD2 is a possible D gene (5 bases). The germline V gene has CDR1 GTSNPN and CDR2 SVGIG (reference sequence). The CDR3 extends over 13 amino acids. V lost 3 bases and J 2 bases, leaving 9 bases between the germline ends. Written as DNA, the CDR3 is TGTGCCTGGAGCAACGGGAACACAGATACGCAGTATTTT. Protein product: CAWSNGNTDTQYF.

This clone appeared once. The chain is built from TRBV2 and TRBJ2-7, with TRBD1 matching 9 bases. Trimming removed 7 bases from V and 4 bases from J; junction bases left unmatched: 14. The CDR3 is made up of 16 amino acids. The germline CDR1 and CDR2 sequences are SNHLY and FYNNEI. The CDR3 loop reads CASTIIGGQGGYEQYF. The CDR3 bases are TGTGCCAGCACCATTATTGGGGGACAGGGTGGGTACGAGCAGTACTTC. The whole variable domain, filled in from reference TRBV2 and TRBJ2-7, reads EPEVTQTPSHQVTQMGQEVILRCVPISNHLYFYWYRQILGQKVEFLVSFYNNEISEKSEIFDDQFSVERPDGSNFTLKIRSTKLEDSAMYFCASTIIGGQGGYEQYFGPGTRLTVT.

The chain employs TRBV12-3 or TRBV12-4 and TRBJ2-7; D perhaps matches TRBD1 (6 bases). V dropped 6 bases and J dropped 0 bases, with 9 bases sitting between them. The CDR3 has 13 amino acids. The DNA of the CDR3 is TGTGCCAGCAGGGACAGTAACTCCTACGAGCAGTACTTC. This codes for CASRDSNSYEQYF.

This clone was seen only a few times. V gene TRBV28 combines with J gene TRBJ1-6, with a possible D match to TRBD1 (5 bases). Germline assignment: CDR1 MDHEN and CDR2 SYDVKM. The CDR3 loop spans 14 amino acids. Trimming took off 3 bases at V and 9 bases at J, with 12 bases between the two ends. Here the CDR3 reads CASSLGGLSSPLHF. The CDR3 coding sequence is TGTGCCAGCAGTTTGGGGGGTCTGAGTTCACCCCTCCACTTT.

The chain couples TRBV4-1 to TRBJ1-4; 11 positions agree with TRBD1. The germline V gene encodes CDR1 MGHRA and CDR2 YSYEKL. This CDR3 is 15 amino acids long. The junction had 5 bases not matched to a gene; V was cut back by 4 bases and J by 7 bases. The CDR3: CASSRPGTGGEKLFF. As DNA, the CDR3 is TGCGCCAGCAGCCGACCCGGGACAGGGGGTGAAAAACTGTTTTTT.

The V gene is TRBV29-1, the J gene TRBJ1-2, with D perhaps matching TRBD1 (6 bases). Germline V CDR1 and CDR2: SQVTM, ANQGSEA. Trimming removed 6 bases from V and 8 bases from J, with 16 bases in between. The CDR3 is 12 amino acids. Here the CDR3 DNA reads TGCAGCGTAGAAAAGTACAGGGCGGGCTACACCTTC. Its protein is CSVEKYRAGYTF. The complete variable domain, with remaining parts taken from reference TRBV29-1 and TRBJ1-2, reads SAVISQKPSRDICQRGTSLTIQCQVDSQVTMMFWYRQQPGQSLTLIATANQGSEATYESGFVIDKFPISRPNLTFSTLTVSNMSPEDSSIYLCSVEKYRAGYTFGSGTRLTVV.

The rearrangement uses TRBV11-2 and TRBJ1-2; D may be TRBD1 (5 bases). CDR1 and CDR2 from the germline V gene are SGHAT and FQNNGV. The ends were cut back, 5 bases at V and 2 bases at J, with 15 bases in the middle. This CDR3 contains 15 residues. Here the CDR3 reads CASSPPWGGNYGYTF. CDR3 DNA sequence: TGTGCCAGCAGCCCCCCATGGGGGGGGAACTATGGCTACACCTTC.

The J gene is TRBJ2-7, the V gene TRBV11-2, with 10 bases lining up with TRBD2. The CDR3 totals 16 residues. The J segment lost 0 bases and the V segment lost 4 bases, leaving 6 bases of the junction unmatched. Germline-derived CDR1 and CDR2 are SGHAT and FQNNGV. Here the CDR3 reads CASSSRTSGHSYEQYF. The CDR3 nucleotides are TGTGCCAGCAGCTCCCGGACTAGCGGACACTCCTACGAGCAGTACTTC.

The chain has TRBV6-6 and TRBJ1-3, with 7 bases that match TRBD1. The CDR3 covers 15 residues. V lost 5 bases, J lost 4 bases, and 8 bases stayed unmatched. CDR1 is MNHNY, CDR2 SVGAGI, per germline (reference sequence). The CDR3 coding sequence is TGTGCCAGCAGTACACAGGGGAGCTCCGGAAACACCATATATTTT. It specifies CASSTQGSSGNTIYF.